This is a list of T cell receptor beta chains from one sample in a study of spatial heterogeneity in lung cancer. One entry per CDR3 protein, called by TCRdb with MiXCR from the 5' RACE reads. This sample yields under 75,000 distinct CDR3 sequences, of which about 8% are seen a single time; less than 15% belongs to the top ten. The source material was PBMCs, sampled at surgery. These receptors were taken from a female donor with early-stage non-small cell lung cancer. The CDR3 runs from the conserved cysteine through the conserved F or W. A D gene is named only where the DNA matches it firmly. Size tells how often a clone was seen (once, few, many) or the class of an expanded clone, and some rows leave it out.

v_gene	abundance	j_gene	d_gene	CDR3aa	CDR3nt
TRBV2	NA	TRBJ1-1	NA	CASSYSRKVNTEAFF	TGTGCCAGCAGTTATAGTCGGAAGGTAAACACTGAAGCTTTCTTT
TRBV7-6	few	TRBJ2-2	NA	CASSFGQNTGELFF	TGTGCCAGCAGCTTTGGGCAGAACACCGGGGAGCTGTTTTTT
TRBV20-1	many	TRBJ2-3	NA	CSARDRLGTGRGTDTQYF	TGCAGTGCTAGAGATCGCCTAGGGACGGGACGAGGCACAGATACGCAGTATTTT
TRBV18	NA	TRBJ1-1	NA	CASSLQTGTVNTEAFF	TGTGCCAGCTCTCTTCAAACCGGGACCGTGAACACTGAAGCTTTCTTT
TRBV3-1	NA	TRBJ2-2	TRBD1	CASSQAETGHTGELFF	TGTGCCAGCAGCCAAGCCGAGACAGGGCACACCGGGGAGCTGTTTTTT
TRBV7-9	few	TRBJ2-7	NA	CASSSHRDTLREQYF	TGTGCCAGCAGCTCCCACCGGGACACTCTAAGGGAGCAGTACTTC
TRBV29-1	many	TRBJ2-1	TRBD2	CSVRLAGPNEQFF	TGCAGCGTCCGACTAGCGGGACCCAATGAGCAGTTCTTC
TRBV7-3	few	TRBJ1-6	NA	CASSLNWGNAPLHF	TGTGCCAGCAGCTTAAATTGGGGGAACGCACCCCTCCACTTT
TRBV12-3/TRBV12-4	few	TRBJ1-2	NA	CASSEGRPYGYTF	TGTGCCAGCAGTGAGGGACGTCCTTATGGCTACACCTTC
TRBV3-1	many	TRBJ2-5	TRBD2	CASSHRLAGDPETQYF	TGTGCCAGCAGCCATAGACTAGCGGGAGACCCAGAGACCCAGTACTTC
TRBV12-3/TRBV12-4	NA	TRBJ2-1	TRBD2	CASSLGSGAGNEQFF	TGTGCCAGCAGTTTAGGGAGCGGGGCCGGCAATGAGCAGTTCTTC
TRBV20-1	NA	TRBJ2-3	NA	CSASSSDGTDTQYF	TGCAGTGCTAGCAGTTCTGACGGCACAGATACGCAGTATTTT
TRBV15	many	TRBJ2-3	NA	CATSRDPTSTDTQYF	TGTGCCACCAGCAGAGATCCTACTAGCACAGATACGCAGTATTTT
TRBV9	NA	TRBJ2-1	NA	CASSPSGDSYNEQFF	TGTGCCAGCAGCCCTTCAGGGGACTCCTACAATGAGCAGTTCTTC
TRBV12-3/TRBV12-4	NA	TRBJ2-2	NA	CASINRPTGELFF	TGTGCCAGCATAAACAGACCCACCGGGGAGCTGTTTTTT
TRBV12-3/TRBV12-4	many	TRBJ2-1	NA	CASTGTSYNEQFF	TGTGCCAGCACCGGGACTTCGTACAATGAGCAGTTCTTC
TRBV7-9	few	TRBJ1-3	NA	CASSLVAAVGNTIYF	TGTGCCAGCAGCTTAGTGGCGGCAGTCGGAAACACCATATATTTT
TRBV27	NA	TRBJ1-6	NA	CASSSWGNNSPLHF	TGTGCCAGCAGTTCCTGGGGGAACAATTCACCCCTCCACTTT
TRBV27	NA	TRBJ2-7	TRBD2	CASSRLAEAYEQYF	TGTGCCAGCAGCCGACTAGCGGAAGCCTACGAGCAGTACTTC
TRBV9	few	TRBJ2-5	TRBD2	CASSVAGGLETQYF	TGTGCCAGCAGCGTGGCGGGGGGCCTGGAGACCCAGTACTTC
TRBV29-1	many	TRBJ2-5	NA	CSVERLPGETQYF	TGCAGCGTTGAACGGCTTCCGGGCGAGACCCAGTACTTC
TRBV12-3/TRBV12-4	NA	TRBJ1-5	NA	CASSLSGQPQHF	TGTGCCAGCAGTTTATCAGGGCAGCCCCAGCATTTT
TRBV6-6	few	TRBJ2-5	NA	CASSYSTGGQETQYF	TGTGCCAGCAGTTACTCGACTGGGGGGCAAGAGACCCAGTACTTC
TRBV20-1	few	TRBJ1-2	NA	CSAYLTGGDYGYTF	TGCAGTGCTTATTTAACAGGTGGTGACTATGGCTACACCTTC
TRBV30	many	TRBJ1-4	NA	CAWCRGMGTNEKLFF	TGTGCCTGGTGTAGGGGGATGGGAACTAATGAAAAACTGTTTTTT
TRBV29-1	NA	TRBJ1-2	NA	CSVEGAHDYGYTF	TGCAGCGTTGAAGGGGCCCACGACTATGGCTACACCTTC
TRBV6-1	few	TRBJ1-5	NA	CASSEGPRQRPQHF	TGTGCCAGCAGTGAAGGACCCCGTCAGAGGCCCCAGCATTTT
TRBV27	few	TRBJ2-3	NA	CASSIITSTDTQYF	TGTGCCAGCAGTATTATCACTAGCACAGATACGCAGTATTTT
TRBV5-5	few	TRBJ1-1	NA	CASSRGQYGAFF	TGTGCCAGCAGCCGTGGACAGTATGGGGCTTTCTTT
TRBV2	NA	TRBJ2-1	TRBD1	CASRIQGAGYNEQFF	TGTGCCAGCAGGATACAGGGGGCGGGATACAATGAGCAGTTCTTC
TRBV12-3/TRBV12-4	many	TRBJ1-5	NA	CASSGGDQPQHF	TGTGCCAGCAGTGGAGGGGATCAGCCCCAGCATTTT
TRBV20-1	many	TRBJ2-2	NA	CSARQGNGELFF	TGCAGTGCTAGACAGGGAAACGGGGAGCTGTTTTTT
TRBV29-1	medium-sized	TRBJ2-2	TRBD1	CSVVGTGGPGELFF	TGCAGCGTTGTAGGGACAGGGGGCCCCGGGGAGCTGTTTTTT
TRBV3-1	NA	TRBJ1-5	NA	CASSQDLRVNQPQHF	TGTGCCAGCAGCCAAGATCTTCGGGTCAATCAGCCCCAGCATTTT
TRBV12-3/TRBV12-4	many	TRBJ2-2	NA	CASSLALNTGELFF	TGTGCCAGCAGTTTAGCTCTGAACACCGGGGAGCTGTTTTTT
TRBV7-9	NA	TRBJ2-4	NA	CASSQDAGVGAKNIQYF	TGTGCCAGCAGCCAAGATGCAGGGGTGGGGGCCAAAAACATTCAGTACTTC
TRBV5-1	many	TRBJ2-2	NA	CASSLLGPLSGELFF	TGCGCCAGCAGCTTGTTGGGGCCCCTTTCCGGGGAGCTGTTTTTT